This T cell receptor beta chain derives from a study of blood T cell repertoires in COVID-19. Background on the study: Acute and convalescent COVID-19 samples came from the United States, Italy and Spain. Nucleic acid was either cDNA or gDNA, and it came from T cells, B-cell-depleted T cells, or PBMCs.

The germline V gene has CDR1 SGHNT and CDR2 YYREEE (reference sequence). The CDR3 is 14 residues long. Trimming shortened V by 3 bases and J by 7 bases, and 16 bases separated the two germline ends. Original data processing: Scientists estimated how many nucleated cells there were by amplifying reference gene primers. Data came from immunoSEQ multiplex PCR; TCRdb stores just in-frame clones and leaves some out. V and J calls and clone size are those listed in that table; D and trimming were worked out from the DNA. Among 75,000 to 95,000 clones listed, around 90% were seen once. The receptor was isolated from a man in his fifties with active COVID-19. What was sequenced was peripheral blood. V usage is TRBV5-4 and J usage is TRBJ1-1; a possible D gene is TRBD1 (5 bases). The CDR3 here is CASSSKTATGEAFF. CDR3 bases: TGTGCCAGCAGCTCTAAGACTGCTACAGGTGAAGCTTTCTTT.